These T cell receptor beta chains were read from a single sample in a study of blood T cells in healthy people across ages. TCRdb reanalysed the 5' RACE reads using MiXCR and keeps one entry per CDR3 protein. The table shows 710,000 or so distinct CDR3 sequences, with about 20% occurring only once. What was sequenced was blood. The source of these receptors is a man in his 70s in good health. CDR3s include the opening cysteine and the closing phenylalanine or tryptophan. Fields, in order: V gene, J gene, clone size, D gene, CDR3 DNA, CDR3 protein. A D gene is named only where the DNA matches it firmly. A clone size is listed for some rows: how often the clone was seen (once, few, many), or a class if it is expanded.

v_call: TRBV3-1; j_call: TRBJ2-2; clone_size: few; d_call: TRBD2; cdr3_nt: TGTGCCAGCAGCCACCTGCCTAGCGGGGGGGCGGAAACCGGGGAGCTGTTTTTT; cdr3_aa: CASSHLPSGGAETGELFF
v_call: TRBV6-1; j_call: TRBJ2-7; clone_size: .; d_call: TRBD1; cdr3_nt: TGTGCCAGCAGGGGACAGGCCTCCTACGAGCAGTACTTC; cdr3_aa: CASRGQASYEQYF
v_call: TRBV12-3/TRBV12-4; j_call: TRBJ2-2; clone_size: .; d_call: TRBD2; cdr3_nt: TGTGCCAGCAGTTTATCCTCACTAGCGGGTAACACCGGGGAGCTGTTTTTT; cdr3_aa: CASSLSSLAGNTGELFF
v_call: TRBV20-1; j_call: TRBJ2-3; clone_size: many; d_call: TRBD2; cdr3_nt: TGCAGTGCTGTTGGGAGCGGGGGTGTCTCAGATACGCAGTATTTT; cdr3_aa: CSAVGSGGVSDTQYF
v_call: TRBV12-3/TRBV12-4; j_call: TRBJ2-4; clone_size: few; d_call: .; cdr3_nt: TGTGCCAGCAGTTTAGGTGGCCTAAACAAAAACATTCAGTACTTC; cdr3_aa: CASSLGGLNKNIQYF
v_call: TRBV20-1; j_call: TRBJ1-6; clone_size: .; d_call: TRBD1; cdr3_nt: TGCAGTGCTAGTCACAGGGGTGGGTCCTATAATTCACCCCTCCACTTT; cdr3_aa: CSASHRGGSYNSPLHF
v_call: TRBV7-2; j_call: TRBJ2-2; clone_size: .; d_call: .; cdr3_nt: TGTGCCAGCAGCTTTTTGGAGGGCGGGGAGCTGTTTTTT; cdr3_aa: CASSFLEGGELFF
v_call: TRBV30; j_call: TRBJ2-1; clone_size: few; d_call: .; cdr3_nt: TGTGCCTGGAGTGTAGCGTCCAACAATGAGCAGTTCTTC; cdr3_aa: CAWSVASNNEQFF
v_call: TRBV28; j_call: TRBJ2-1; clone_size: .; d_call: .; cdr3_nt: TGTGCCAGCAGTTTATCTCTTCCCGAGCAGTTCTTC; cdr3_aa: CASSLSLPEQFF
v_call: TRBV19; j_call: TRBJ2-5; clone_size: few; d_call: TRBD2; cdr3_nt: TGTGCCAGTAGCAGGGAGGGGTACTCGGAGACCCAGTACTTC; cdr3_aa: CASSREGYSETQYF
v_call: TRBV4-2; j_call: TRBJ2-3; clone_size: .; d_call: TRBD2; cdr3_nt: TGTGCCAGCAGCCAAGATCATCATCCGGCGGGGGTCCTTAGCACAGATACGCAGTATTTT; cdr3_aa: CASSQDHHPAGVLSTDTQYF
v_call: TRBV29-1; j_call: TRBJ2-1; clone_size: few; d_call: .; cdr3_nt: TGCAGCGTCACCGAATTATACAATGAGCAGTTCTTC; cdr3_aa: CSVTELYNEQFF
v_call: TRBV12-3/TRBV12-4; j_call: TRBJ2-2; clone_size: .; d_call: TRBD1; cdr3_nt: TGTGCCAGCAGTTTAGCGCTAATGACGGGACAGGGGGCTTCCGGGGAGCTGTTTTTT; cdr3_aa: CASSLALMTGQGASGELFF
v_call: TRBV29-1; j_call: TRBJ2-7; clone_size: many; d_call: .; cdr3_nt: TGCAGCGTTAAGCTTGTTGGGACCGCAGTTTACGAGCAGTACTTC; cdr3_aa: CSVKLVGTAVYEQYF
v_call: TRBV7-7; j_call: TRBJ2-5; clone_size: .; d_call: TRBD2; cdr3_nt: TGTGCCAGCAGCTCGAGACCGACTAGCGCGGAGACCCAGTACTTC; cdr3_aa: CASSSRPTSAETQYF
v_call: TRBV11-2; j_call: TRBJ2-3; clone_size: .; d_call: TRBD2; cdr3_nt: TGTGCCAGCAGCCCCCGGACTAGCGAGAGAGATACGCCGTATTTT; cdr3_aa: CASSPRTSERDTPYF
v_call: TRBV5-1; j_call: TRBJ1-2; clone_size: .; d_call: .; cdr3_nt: TGCGCCAGCAAATCTGAAGTAACCTATGGCTACACCTTC; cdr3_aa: CASKSEVTYGYTF
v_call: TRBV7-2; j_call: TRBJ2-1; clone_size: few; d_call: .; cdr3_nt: TGTGCCAGCAGCGTCAGGGGTTTTTCAGCTGAGCAGTTCTTC; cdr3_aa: CASSVRGFSAEQFF
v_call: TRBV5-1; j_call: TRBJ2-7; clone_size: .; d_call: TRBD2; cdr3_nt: TGCGCCAGCAGCTCGCGCGCGGGAGCCCTCTACGAGCAGTACTTC; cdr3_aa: CASSSRAGALYEQYF
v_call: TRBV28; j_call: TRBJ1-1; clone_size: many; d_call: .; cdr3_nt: TGTGCCAGCAGTTTATATGGAAGCACCTCGAACACTGAAGCTTTCTTT; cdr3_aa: CASSLYGSTSNTEAFF
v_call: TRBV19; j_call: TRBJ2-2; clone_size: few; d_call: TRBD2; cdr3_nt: TGTGCCAGTACCTCGGGCCGCGGGGGCGGGGAGCTGTTTTTT; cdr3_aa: CASTSGRGGGELFF
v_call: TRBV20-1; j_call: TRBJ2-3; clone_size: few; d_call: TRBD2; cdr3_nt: TGCAGGGGGGAAGGGACTAGCGGGGGAGAGCCGCATTCAGATACGCAGTATTTT; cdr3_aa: CRGEGTSGGEPHSDTQYF
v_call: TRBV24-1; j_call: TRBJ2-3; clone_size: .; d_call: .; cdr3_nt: TGTGCCACCAGCGTCTACAGGGACGGCACAGATACGCAGTATTTT; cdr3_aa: CATSVYRDGTDTQYF
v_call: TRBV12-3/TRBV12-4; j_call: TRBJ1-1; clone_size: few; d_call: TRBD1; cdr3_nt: TGTGCCAGCAGTCTCGGGACAGTTAACAAGGCTTTCTTT; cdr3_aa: CASSLGTVNKAFF
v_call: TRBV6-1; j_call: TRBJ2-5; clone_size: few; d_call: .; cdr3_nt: TGTGCCAGCAGTGAGGGGTCCCACGTGGAGACCCAGTACTTC; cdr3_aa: CASSEGSHVETQYF
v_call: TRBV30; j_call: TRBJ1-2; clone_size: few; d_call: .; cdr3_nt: TGTGCCTGGGGGGAAGAAGGTGGCTACACCTTC; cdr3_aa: CAWGEEGGYTF
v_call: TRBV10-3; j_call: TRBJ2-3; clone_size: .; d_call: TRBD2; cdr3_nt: TGTGCCATCAGCATGGGGCTAGCGGGGACTAGCACAGATACGCAGTATTTT; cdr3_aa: CAISMGLAGTSTDTQYF
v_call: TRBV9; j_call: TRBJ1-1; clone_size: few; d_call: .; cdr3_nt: TGTGCCAGCAGCGTAGTCAGGAACACTGAAGCTTTCTTT; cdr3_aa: CASSVVRNTEAFF
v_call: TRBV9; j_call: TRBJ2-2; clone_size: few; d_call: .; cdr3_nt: TGTGCCAGCACCAAGTGGGCTAGCGCCAGACCGAACACCGGGGAGCTGTTTTTT; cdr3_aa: CASTKWASARPNTGELFF
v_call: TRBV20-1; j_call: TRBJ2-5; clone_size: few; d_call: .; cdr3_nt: TGCAGTGCTAGAGCCCCGGAGACCCAGTACTTC; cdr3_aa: CSARAPETQYF
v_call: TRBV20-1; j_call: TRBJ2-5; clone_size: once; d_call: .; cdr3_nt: TGCAGTGCTGGTTTAGTCAACCAGAAAGAGACCCAGTACTTC; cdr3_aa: CSAGLVNQKETQYF
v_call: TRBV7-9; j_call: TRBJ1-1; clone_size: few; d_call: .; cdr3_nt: TGTGCCAGCAGCTTAGTGGGCGGCCACACTGAAGCTTTCTTT; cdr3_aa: CASSLVGGHTEAFF
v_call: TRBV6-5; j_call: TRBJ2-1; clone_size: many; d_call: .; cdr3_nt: TGTGCCAGCAGTCCGGGTACCAACAATGAGCAGTTCTTC; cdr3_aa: CASSPGTNNEQFF
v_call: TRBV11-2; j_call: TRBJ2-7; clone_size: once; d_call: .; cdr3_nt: TGTGCCAGCACCTATGGAGGCTACGAGCAGTACTTC; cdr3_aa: CASTYGGYEQYF
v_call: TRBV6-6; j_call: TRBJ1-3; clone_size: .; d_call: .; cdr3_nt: TGTGCCAGCAGCACAAGGCGTAACTCTGGAAACACCATATATTTT; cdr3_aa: CASSTRRNSGNTIYF
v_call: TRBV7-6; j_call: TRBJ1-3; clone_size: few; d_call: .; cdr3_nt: TGTGCCAGCAGCTTAGTGCTAGGACCGAGTTCCGGAAACACCATATATTTT; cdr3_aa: CASSLVLGPSSGNTIYF
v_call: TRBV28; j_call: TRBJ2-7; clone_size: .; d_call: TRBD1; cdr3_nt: TGTGCCAGCAGTCCACCGGGACAGAGAACCTACGAGCAGTACTTC; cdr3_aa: CASSPPGQRTYEQYF
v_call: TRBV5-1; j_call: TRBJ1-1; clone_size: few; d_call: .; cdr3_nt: TGCGCCAGCAGCGCAGGTGCGGGGAACACTGAAGCTTTCTTT; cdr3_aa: CASSAGAGNTEAFF
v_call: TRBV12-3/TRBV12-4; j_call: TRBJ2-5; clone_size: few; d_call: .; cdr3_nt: TGTGCCAGCGCCCTTTCACTAGGCGGGTCCGAGGAGCAGTACTTC; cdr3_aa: CASALSLGGSEEQYF